This T cell receptor (beta chain) was obtained from a study of identical twins. This CDR3 has 16 amino acids. Germline trimming cut 1 base from V and 9 bases from J; bases unmatched to any gene: 9. Germline assignment: CDR1 LGHDT and CDR2 YNNKEL (reference sequence). TCRdb ran MiXCR on the 5' RACE reads and lists one entry per CDR3 protein. This sample carries 350,000 to 400,000 distinct CDR3 sequences, roughly 10% of them seen once, and the ten largest clones take roughly 8.7%. The receptor was isolated from a woman between 50 and 59 years old in good health. This chain links TRBV3-1 with TRBJ2-1; 10 bases agree with TRBD2. Sequencing was carried out using naive T cells sorted from blood. The CDR3 DNA follows: TGTGCCAGCAGCCAAGTCACTAGCGGGACAACTCTTGAGCAGTTCTTC. Residues: CASSQVTSGTTLEQFF.